This T cell receptor (beta chain) was identified in a study of blood T cell repertoires in COVID-19 (dated by TCRdb to the early 2020s). Regarding the complete study: The collaborator samples originated in the United States, Italy and Spain and spanned the acute and convalescent phases of COVID-19. The prospective study material was composed of cDNA or gDNA derived from T cells, B-cell-depleted T cells, or PBMCs. A freely available public database, intended as a resource for researchers studying the immune response to SARS-CoV-2, is where the repertoires were released. Samples came from the ongoing ImmuneRACE study (first 160 participants) plus 1,254 subjects from 6 global collaborators. Deeply sampled blood TCRbeta repertoires from subjects exposed to, actively infected with, or recovered from COVID-19 were included in the dataset. Nearly every sample came with metadata listing a de-identified subject ID, COVID-19 status, age in years and sex. Where available, HLA class I and class II types were obtained from metadata supplied by the sample provider rather than from assay-based typing. Results the study describes overall, beyond this receptor: The amount of clinical and demographic metadata varied by source and participant and was provided uncurated.

The cysteine opens and the phenylalanine closes a CDR3 of 13 amino acids. The only DNA kept is the CDR3, 39 bases in frame from the first base. The junction shows trimming of 0 bases on V and 13 bases on J, plus 10 bases between the germline ends. Based on the germline V gene (reference sequence), the CDR1 and CDR2 sequences are LGHDT and YNNKEL. The collaborating institutions used their own protocols to collect whole blood in K2EDTA tubes. Collaborator samples were shipped for TCRbeta analysis as frozen whole blood, isolated PBMCs, or DNA extracted from either sample type. TCRbeta CDR3 regions were amplified from genomic DNA using the immunoSEQ Assay, a bias-controlled multiplex PCR. Under the source paper's analysis protocol: The number of nucleated cells in each sample was estimated by amplification of reference gene primers within the assay. To quantify the absolute abundance of each unique TCRbeta CDR3 rearrangement, sequence reads were collapsed and filtered. Productive Simpson clonality was computed per sample as the square root of Simpson's diversity index over productive rearrangements. Imported from immuneACCESS, the table was reduced by TCRdb to in-frame sequences with V and J called. These copies leave out some clones; in studies compared against another copy, an unresolved V gene accounts for under half, and the cause of the remainder is not known. V, J and clone size derive from that table, while D and trimming were established from the DNA sequence. A total of about 160,000 clones appear in this sample, over 75% of them only once. The ten most abundant clones make up roughly 11% of the sample.

In the case of this clone: The antigen it recognizes is unknown. Per-nucleotide qualities are absent, and no much larger clonotype sits a single base away.

This receptor was identified in a man aged 60-69 years with active or convalescent COVID-19. The sample was peripheral blood. In this chain, TRBV3-1 (or the pseudogene TRBV3-2) is recombined with TRBJ1-6; no D segment can be confidently identified. The nucleotide sequence is TGTGCCAGCAGCCAAGAAACAGTCTCTCCCCTCCACTTT. Its translation is CASSQETVSPLHF.